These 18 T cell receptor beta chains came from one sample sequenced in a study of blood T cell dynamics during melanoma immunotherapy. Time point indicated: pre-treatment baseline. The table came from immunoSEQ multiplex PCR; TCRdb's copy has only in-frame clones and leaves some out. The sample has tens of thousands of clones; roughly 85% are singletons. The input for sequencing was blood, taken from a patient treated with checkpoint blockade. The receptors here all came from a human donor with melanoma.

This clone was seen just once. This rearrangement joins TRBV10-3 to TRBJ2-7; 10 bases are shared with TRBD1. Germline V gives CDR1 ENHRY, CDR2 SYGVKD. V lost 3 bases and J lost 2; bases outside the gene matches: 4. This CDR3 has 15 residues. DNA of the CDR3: TGTGCCATCAGTGACAGGACAGGGGGTGCCTACGAGCAGTACTTC. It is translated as CAISDRTGGAYEQYF.

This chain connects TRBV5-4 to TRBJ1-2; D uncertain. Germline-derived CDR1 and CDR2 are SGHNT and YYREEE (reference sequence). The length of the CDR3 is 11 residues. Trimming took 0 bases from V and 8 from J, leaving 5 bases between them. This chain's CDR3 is CASSLAGGYTF. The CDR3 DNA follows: TGTGCCAGCAGCTTGGCTGGGGGCTACACCTTC.

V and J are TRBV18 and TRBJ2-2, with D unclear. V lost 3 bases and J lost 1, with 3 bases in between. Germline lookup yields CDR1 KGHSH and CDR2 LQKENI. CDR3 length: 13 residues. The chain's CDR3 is CASSPKNTGELFF. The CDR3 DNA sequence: TGTGCCAGCTCACCGAAGAACACCGGGGAGCTGTTTTTT. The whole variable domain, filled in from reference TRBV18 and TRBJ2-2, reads NAGVMQNPRHLVRRRGQEARLRCSPMKGHSHVYWYRQLPEEGLKFMVYLQKENIIDESGMPKERFSAEFPKEGPSILRIQQVVRGDSAAYFCASSPKNTGELFFGEGSRLTVL.

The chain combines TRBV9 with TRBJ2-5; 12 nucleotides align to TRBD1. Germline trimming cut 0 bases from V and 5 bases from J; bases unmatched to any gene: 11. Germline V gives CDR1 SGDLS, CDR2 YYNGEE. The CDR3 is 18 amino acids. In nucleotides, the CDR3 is TGTGCCAGCAGCGTAGGGCCCGGGACAGGGGGCAATAGGGAGACCCAGTACTTC. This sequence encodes CASSVGPGTGGNRETQYF.

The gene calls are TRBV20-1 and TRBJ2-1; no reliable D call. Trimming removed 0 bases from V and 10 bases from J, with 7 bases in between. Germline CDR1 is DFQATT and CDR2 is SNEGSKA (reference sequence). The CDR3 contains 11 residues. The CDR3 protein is CSARDRAEQFF. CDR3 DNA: TGCAGTGCTAGAGATCGGGCGGAGCAGTTCTTC.

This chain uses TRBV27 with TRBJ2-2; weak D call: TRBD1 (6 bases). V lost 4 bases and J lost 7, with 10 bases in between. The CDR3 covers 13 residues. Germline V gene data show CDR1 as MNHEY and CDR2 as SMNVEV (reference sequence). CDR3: CASSSQGFGELFF. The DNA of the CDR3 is TGTGCCAGCAGTTCGCAGGGGTTCGGGGAGCTGTTTTTT.

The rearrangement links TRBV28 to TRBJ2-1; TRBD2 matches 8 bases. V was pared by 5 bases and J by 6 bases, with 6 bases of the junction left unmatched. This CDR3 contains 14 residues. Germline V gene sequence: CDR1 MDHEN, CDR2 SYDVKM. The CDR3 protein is CASSVIGTSNEQFF. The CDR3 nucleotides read TGTGCCAGCAGTGTAATCGGGACTAGCAATGAGCAGTTCTTC.

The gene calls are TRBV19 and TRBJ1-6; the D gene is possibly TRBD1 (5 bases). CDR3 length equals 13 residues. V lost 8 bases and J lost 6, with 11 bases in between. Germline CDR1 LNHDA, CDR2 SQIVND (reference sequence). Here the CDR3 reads CASSGTVNSPLHF. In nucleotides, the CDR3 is TGTGCCAGTTCCGGGACGGTTAATTCACCCCTCCACTTT.

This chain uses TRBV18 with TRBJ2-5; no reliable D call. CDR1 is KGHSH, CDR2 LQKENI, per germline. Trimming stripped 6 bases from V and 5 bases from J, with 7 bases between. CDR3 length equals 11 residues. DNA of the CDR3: TGTGCCAGCTCCTCGCGGGAGACCCAGTACTTC. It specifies CASSSRETQYF.

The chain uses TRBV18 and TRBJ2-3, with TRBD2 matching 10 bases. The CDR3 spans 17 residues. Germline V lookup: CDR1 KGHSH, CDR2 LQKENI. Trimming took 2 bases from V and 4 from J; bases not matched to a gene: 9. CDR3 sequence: CASSPFGPAGGPDTQYF. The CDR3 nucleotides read TGTGCCAGCTCACCATTTGGTCCAGCGGGAGGGCCAGATACGCAGTATTTT.

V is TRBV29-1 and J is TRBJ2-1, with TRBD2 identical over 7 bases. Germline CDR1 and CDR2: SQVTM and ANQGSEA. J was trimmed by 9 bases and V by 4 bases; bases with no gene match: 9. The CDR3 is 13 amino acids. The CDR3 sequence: CSVVQREGLEQFF. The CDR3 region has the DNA TGCAGCGTTGTGCAGCGGGAAGGGCTTGAGCAGTTCTTC.

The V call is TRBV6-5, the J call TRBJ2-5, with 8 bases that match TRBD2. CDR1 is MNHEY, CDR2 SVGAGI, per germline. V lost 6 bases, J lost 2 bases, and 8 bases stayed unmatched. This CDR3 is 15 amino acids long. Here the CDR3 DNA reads TGTGCCAGCAGGCTCAGCGGGAGTGGTCAAGAGACCCAGTACTTC. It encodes CASRLSGSGQETQYF.

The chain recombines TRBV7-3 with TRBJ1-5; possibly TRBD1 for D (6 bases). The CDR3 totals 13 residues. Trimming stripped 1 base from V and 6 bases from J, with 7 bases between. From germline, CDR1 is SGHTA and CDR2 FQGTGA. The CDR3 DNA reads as TGTGCCAGCAGCTTAAACAGGGTTCAGCCCCAGCATTTT. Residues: CASSLNRVQPQHF.

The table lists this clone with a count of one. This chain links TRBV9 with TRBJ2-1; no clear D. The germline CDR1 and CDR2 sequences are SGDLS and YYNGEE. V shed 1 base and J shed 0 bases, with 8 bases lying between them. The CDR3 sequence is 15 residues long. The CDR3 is CASSVTGNSYNEQFF. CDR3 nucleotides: TGTGCCAGCAGCGTAACGGGTAACTCCTACAATGAGCAGTTCTTC.

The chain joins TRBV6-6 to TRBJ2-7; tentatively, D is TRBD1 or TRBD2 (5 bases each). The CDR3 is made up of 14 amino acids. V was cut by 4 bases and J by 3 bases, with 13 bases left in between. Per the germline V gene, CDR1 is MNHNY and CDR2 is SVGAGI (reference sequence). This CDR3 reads CASSLTGTLYEQYF. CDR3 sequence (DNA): TGTGCCAGCAGTTTAACCGGGACCCTCTACGAGCAGTACTTC.

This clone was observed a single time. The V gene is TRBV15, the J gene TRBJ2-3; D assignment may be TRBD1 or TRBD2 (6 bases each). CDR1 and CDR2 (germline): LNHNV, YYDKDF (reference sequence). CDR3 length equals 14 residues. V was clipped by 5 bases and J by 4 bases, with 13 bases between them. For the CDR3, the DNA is TGTGCCACCAGCGGCCCGGAGGGGGCAGATACGCAGTATTTT. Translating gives CATSGPEGADTQYF.

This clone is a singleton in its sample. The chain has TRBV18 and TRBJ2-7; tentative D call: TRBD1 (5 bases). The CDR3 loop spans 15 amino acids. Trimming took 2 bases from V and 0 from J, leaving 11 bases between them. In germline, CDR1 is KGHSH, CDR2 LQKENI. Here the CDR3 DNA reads TGTGCCAGCTCACCAAGAACAGGATTCTCCTACGAGCAGTACTTC. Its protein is CASSPRTGFSYEQYF.

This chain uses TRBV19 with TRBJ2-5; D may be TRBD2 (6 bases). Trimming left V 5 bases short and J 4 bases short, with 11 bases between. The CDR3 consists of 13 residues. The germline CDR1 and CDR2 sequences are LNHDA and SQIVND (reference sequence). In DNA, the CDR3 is TGTGCCAGTAGTCAAAAGACTAGAGAGACCCAGTACTTC. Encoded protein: CASSQKTRETQYF.